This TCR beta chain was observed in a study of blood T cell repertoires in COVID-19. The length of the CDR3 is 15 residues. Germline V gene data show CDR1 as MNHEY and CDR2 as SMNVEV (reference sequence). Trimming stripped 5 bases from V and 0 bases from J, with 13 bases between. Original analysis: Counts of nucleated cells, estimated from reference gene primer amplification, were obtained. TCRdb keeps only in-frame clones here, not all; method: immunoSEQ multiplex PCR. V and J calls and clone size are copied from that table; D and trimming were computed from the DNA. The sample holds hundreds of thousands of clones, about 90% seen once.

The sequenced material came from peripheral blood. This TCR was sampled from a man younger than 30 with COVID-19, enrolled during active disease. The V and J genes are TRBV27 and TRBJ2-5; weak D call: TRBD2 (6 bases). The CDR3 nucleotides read TGTGCCAGCAGTACCCGCTGGACTAACCAAGAGACCCAGTACTTC. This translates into CASSTRWTNQETQYF.